Listed below are T cell receptor beta chains from one sample, sequenced in a study of shared clonotypes between healthy human individuals. The data were produced by immunoSEQ multiplex PCR, yet TCRdb's version contains in-frame clones alone and is incomplete. The top ten hold roughly 0.65% of the sample, which has over a million clones, approximately 80% seen once. Sequenced sample: memory CD4+ T cells from PBMCs. These receptors all come from a man aged 18 to 29 in good health. Some clones in this sample may be carry-over from other donors' samples. Both conserved end residues are part of each CDR3. D genes are given only for firm matches. Size tells how often a clone was seen (once, few, many) or the class of an expanded clone, and some rows leave it out.

TRBV20-1	TRBD1	-	11	TRBJ1-3	CSATGGGTIYF	TGCAGTGCCACAGGGGGGGGCACCATATATTTT
TRBV11-2	-	-	14	TRBJ1-2	CASSLPDRVYGYTF	TGTGCCAGCAGCTTACCGGACCGAGTCTATGGCTACACCTTC
TRBV28	TRBD2	-	16	TRBJ2-5	CASSPPLAGVRETQYF	TGTGCCAGCAGTCCGCCCCTAGCGGGAGTGAGGGAGACCCAGTACTTC
TRBV25-1	TRBD2	-	15	TRBJ2-7	CASSSRGRASYEQYF	TGTGCCAGCAGTTCTCGCGGGAGGGCCTCCTACGAGCAGTACTTC
TRBV6-5	-	-	15	TRBJ2-7	CASSRTGRSSYEQYF	TGTGCCAGCAGCCGAACGGGACGCAGCTCCTACGAGCAGTACTTC
TRBV6-5	-	-	14	TRBJ1-2	CASSCPGGSCGYTF	TGTGCCAGCAGTTGTCCCGGAGGTTCTTGCGGCTACACCTTC
TRBV6-1	-	-	11	TRBJ1-1	CASSDVVKAFF	TGTGCCAGCAGTGATGTGGTGAAAGCTTTCTTT
TRBV7-3	TRBD2	-	14	TRBJ2-3	CASSPGLVPDTQYF	TGTGCCAGCAGCCCGGGACTAGTCCCAGATACGCAGTATTTT
TRBV28	-	-	16	TRBJ1-2	CASSFTGLLRLGGYTF	TGTGCCAGCAGTTTCACAGGACTCCTCCGTTTGGGTGGCTACACCTTC
TRBV6-1	-	once	14	TRBJ1-1	CASSTIDWGTEAFF	TGTGCCAGCAGTACCATCGATTGGGGGACTGAAGCTTTCTTT
TRBV5-6	TRBD1	-	14	TRBJ2-4	CASSLPGQGNIQYF	TGTGCCAGCAGCTTGCCGGGACAGGGAAACATTCAGTACTTC
TRBV14	TRBD2	-	14	TRBJ2-1	CASTTSGRLNEQFF	TGTGCCAGCACGACTAGCGGGAGGTTAAATGAGCAGTTCTTC
TRBV28	-	many	16	TRBJ1-1	CASSLLRVTQNTEAFF	TGTGCCAGCAGTTTACTGAGGGTCACGCAGAACACTGAAGCTTTCTTT
TRBV4-2	TRBD2	-	18	TRBJ2-1	CASSQTASGSTTYNEQFF	TGTGCCAGCAGCCAGACGGCTAGCGGGTCTACCACCTACAATGAGCAGTTCTTC
TRBV18	-	once	14	TRBJ2-5	CASSPPGAEETQYF	TGTGCCAGCTCACCACCCGGGGCAGAAGAGACCCAGTACTTC
TRBV7-3	-	-	14	TRBJ2-7	CASSPRPADHEQYF	TGTGCCAGCAGCCCCAGACCCGCCGACCACGAGCAGTACTTC
TRBV4-2	-	-	14	TRBJ2-4	CASSQDWTKNIQYF	TGTGCCAGCAGCCAAGATTGGACAAAAAACATTCAGTACTTC
TRBV27	TRBD2	-	16	TRBJ2-3	CASSTRLAGGRDTQYF	TGTGCCAGCAGTACACGACTAGCGGGAGGACGGGATACGCAGTATTTT
TRBV5-6	TRBD2	-	16	TRBJ2-1	CASSLRPGAGLDEQFF	TGTGCCAGCAGCTTGCGGCCGGGAGCAGGACTAGATGAGCAGTTCTTC
TRBV6-1	-	-	17	TRBJ1-4	CASSEALRWGTPEKLFF	TGTGCCAGCAGTGAAGCGCTCCGCTGGGGTACGCCTGAAAAACTGTTTTTT
TRBV28	-	-	15	TRBJ2-2	CASSSGGSETGELFF	TGTGCCAGCAGTTCGGGGGGCTCGGAAACCGGGGAGCTGTTTTTT
TRBV30	TRBD1	once	13	TRBJ2-7	CAWRGRDRVEQYF	TGTGCCTGGAGGGGTCGGGACAGGGTCGAGCAGTACTTC
TRBV5-5	TRBD2	-	16	TRBJ2-7	CASSGTSPATTYEQYF	TGTGCCAGCAGCGGGACTAGCCCCGCTACGACCTACGAGCAGTACTTC
TRBV2	-	-	13	TRBJ1-2	CASRGRANYGYTF	TGTGCCAGCAGGGGCAGAGCTAACTATGGCTACACCTTC
TRBV27	TRBD2	-	19	TRBJ2-1	CASRPNGRLISGSVGEQFF	TGTGCCAGCAGACCCAACGGGCGACTAATCAGCGGGAGTGTCGGTGAGCAGTTCTTC
TRBV5-1	TRBD2	-	14	TRBJ2-1	CASSTSATYNEQFF	TGCGCCAGCTCGACTAGCGCAACCTACAATGAGCAGTTCTTC
TRBV6-1	-	-	19	TRBJ2-3	CASSDGRGGTLRTPDTQYF	TGTGCCAGCAGTGACGGTCGGGGCGGAACCTTACGAACCCCAGATACGCAGTATTTT
TRBV28	-	once	13	TRBJ2-6	CASSFPGANVLTF	TGTGCCAGCAGTTTTCCCGGGGCCAACGTCCTGACTTTC
TRBV7-6	TRBD2	-	15	TRBJ2-5	CASSPWTSGQETQYF	TGTGCCAGCAGCCCCTGGACTAGCGGGCAAGAGACCCAGTACTTC
TRBV2	-	-	15	TRBJ1-3	CASSWGSNSGNTIYF	TGTGCCAGCAGTTGGGGTAGCAATTCTGGAAACACCATATATTTT
TRBV10-3	TRBD2	-	14	TRBJ2-2	CAIRTSGNTGELFF	TGTGCCATCAGGACTAGCGGGAACACCGGGGAGCTGTTTTTT
TRBV7-6	-	-	15	TRBJ2-1	CASSLGPSSYNEQFF	TGTGCCAGCAGCTTAGGCCCGAGCTCCTACAATGAGCAGTTCTTC
TRBV5-1	TRBD2	once	17	TRBJ2-1	CASSAVAGGPGYNEQFF	TGCGCCAGCAGCGCGGTAGCGGGAGGGCCGGGGTACAATGAGCAGTTCTTC
TRBV7-3	-	few	11	TRBJ1-5	CMAGHNQPQHF	TGTATGGCAGGGCACAATCAGCCCCAGCATTTT
TRBV28	TRBD1	few	16	TRBJ2-5	CATRPWDREKRETQYF	TGTGCCACCCGGCCTTGGGACAGAGAAAAGAGAGAGACCCAGTACTTC
TRBV5-8	-	-	15	TRBJ1-4	CASSFPTPTNEKLFF	TGTGCCAGCAGCTTCCCGACACCAACTAATGAAAAACTGTTTTTT
TRBV7-2	-	once	15	TRBJ2-7	CASSLVGWTGNEQYF	TGTGCCAGCAGCTTAGTAGGGTGGACTGGGAACGAGCAGTACTTC
TRBV2	-	-	13	TRBJ2-5	CASSEQGQETQYF	TGTGCCAGCAGTGAACAGGGGCAAGAGACCCAGTACTTC
TRBV2	-	-	14	TRBJ2-6	CASLIGSGANVLTF	TGTGCCAGCTTGATCGGGTCAGGGGCCAACGTCCTGACTTTC
TRBV27	TRBD1	few	17	TRBJ2-1	CASRRQGERGSYNEQFF	TGTGCCAGCAGGCGCCAGGGGGAGAGGGGATCCTACAATGAGCAGTTCTTC
TRBV4-3	-	-	15	TRBJ2-2	CASSPVGVGTGELFF	TGCGCCAGCAGCCCAGTGGGGGTGGGGACCGGGGAGCTGTTTTTT
TRBV9	TRBD2	-	15	TRBJ2-7	CASSVGAGGSYEQYF	TGTGCCAGCAGCGTCGGGGCGGGAGGGTCCTACGAGCAGTACTTC
TRBV5-1	-	-	14	TRBJ1-2	CASSLDVANYGYTF	TGCGCCAGCAGCTTGGATGTAGCTAACTATGGCTACACCTTC
TRBV7-2	TRBD1	once	15	TRBJ2-7	CASSLGTGGTYEQYF	TGTGCCAGCAGCTTGGGGACAGGGGGCACCTACGAGCAGTACTTC
TRBV18	-	few	15	TRBJ1-5	CASSPAVRSNQPQHF	TGTGCCAGCTCACCAGCGGTACGTAGCAATCAGCCCCAGCATTTT
TRBV9	-	-	14	TRBJ1-2	CASSVQEASYGYTF	TGTGCCAGCAGCGTACAGGAAGCCTCTTATGGCTACACCTTC
TRBV29-1	-	-	13	TRBJ1-1	CSVGGIMNTEAFF	TGCAGCGTTGGTGGAATCATGAACACTGAAGCTTTCTTT
TRBV5-1	-	-	15	TRBJ1-5	CASSLEQGRGQPQHF	TGCGCCAGCAGCTTGGAACAGGGACGCGGTCAGCCCCAGCATTTT
TRBV10-3	-	few	14	TRBJ2-1	CAISVGYPIHEQFF	TGTGCCATCAGTGTGGGCTATCCGATCCATGAGCAGTTCTTC
TRBV5-6	TRBD1	-	15	TRBJ2-5	CASSLFGTGRETQYF	TGTGCCAGCAGCTTGTTTGGGACAGGACGAGAGACCCAGTACTTC
TRBV5-4	TRBD1	-	15	TRBJ2-6	CASSLRGPGANVLTF	TGTGCCAGCAGCTTAAGGGGGCCTGGGGCCAACGTCCTGACTTTC
TRBV4-2	-	-	14	TRBJ2-1	CASSQERLSSEQFF	TGTGCCAGCAGCCAAGAACGGCTCTCTTCTGAGCAGTTCTTC